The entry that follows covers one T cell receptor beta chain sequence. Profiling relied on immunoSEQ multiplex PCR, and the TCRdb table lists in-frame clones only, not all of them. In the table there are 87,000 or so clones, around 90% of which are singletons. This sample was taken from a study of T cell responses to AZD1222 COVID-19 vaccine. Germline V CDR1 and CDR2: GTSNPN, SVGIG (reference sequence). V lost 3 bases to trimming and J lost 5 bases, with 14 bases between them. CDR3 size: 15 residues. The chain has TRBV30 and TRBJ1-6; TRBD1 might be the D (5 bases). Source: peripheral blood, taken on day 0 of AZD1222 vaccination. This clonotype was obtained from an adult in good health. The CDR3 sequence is CAWSKLGTDNSPLHF. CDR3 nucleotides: TGTGCCTGGAGCAAGCTCGGGACCGATAATTCACCCCTCCACTTT.